This T cell receptor beta chain was sequenced in a study of cytotoxic CD8 clonotypes in ibrutinib-treated CLL. About this clone: This same CDR3 is encoded by further DNA sequences in the sample.

Repertoires were generated with immunoSEQ multiplex PCR, while TCRdb's copy carries only in-frame clones and drops some. This sample has 150,000 or so clones, with around 82% found just once. V was clipped by 5 bases and J by 2 bases, with 10 bases between them. CDR3 size: 13 residues. Germline V gene lookup returns CDR1 SGHRS and CDR2 YFSETQ. This material consisted of PBMCs, taken after 36 months of ibrutinib treatment. The genes are TRBV5-1 and TRBJ1-1; D remains ambiguous. This clonotype was obtained from a human donor with chronic lymphocytic leukemia. As DNA, the CDR3 is TGCGCCAGCAGAGTGGACCTAAACACTGAAGCTTTCTTT. This gives the protein CASRVDLNTEAFF.